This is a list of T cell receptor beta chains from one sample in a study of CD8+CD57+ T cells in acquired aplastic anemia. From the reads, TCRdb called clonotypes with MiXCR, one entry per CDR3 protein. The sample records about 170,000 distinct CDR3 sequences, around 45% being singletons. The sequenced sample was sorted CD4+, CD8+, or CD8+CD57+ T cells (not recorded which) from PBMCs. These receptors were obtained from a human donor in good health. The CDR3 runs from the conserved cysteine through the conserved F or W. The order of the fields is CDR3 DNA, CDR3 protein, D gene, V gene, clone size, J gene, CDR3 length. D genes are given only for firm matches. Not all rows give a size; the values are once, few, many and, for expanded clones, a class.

cdr3_nt: TGCAGTGCTAGAGGCCGCCTCGGACAAGCTTATGGCTACACCTTC
cdr3_aa: CSARGRLGQAYGYTF
d_call: NA
v_call: TRBV20-1
clone_size: once
j_call: TRBJ1-2
cdr3_length: 15

cdr3_nt: TGTGCCAGCAGCTTGTGGCCTAGCGGGACTGATACGCAGTATTTT
cdr3_aa: CASSLWPSGTDTQYF
d_call: TRBD2
v_call: TRBV5-5
clone_size: many
j_call: TRBJ2-3
cdr3_length: 15

cdr3_nt: TGTGCCAGTAGTACCGGACTAGCGGGAGACTACGCCCTCAATGAGCGGCAGTTCTTC
cdr3_aa: CASSTGLAGDYALNERQFF
d_call: TRBD2
v_call: TRBV19
clone_size: once
j_call: TRBJ2-1
cdr3_length: 19

cdr3_nt: TGTGCCAGCAGCCACGACCAGACAGATACGCAGTATTTT
cdr3_aa: CASSHDQTDTQYF
d_call: NA
v_call: TRBV4-1
clone_size: NA
j_call: TRBJ2-3
cdr3_length: 13

cdr3_nt: TGTGCCAGCAGTGATCAGGGGGAAGAGACCCAGTACTTC
cdr3_aa: CASSDQGEETQYF
d_call: TRBD1
v_call: TRBV12-3/TRBV12-4
clone_size: many
j_call: TRBJ2-5
cdr3_length: 13

cdr3_nt: TGCGCCAGCAGCCAAGGACTGGGGACTATTTATCCCCATGAGCAGTTCTTC
cdr3_aa: CASSQGLGTIYPHEQFF
d_call: TRBD2
v_call: TRBV4-1
clone_size: NA
j_call: TRBJ2-1
cdr3_length: 17

cdr3_nt: TGTGCCAGCTCGGCCGGGACAGGGGTTTATGCAGATACGCAGTATTTT
cdr3_aa: CASSAGTGVYADTQYF
d_call: TRBD1
v_call: TRBV7-8
clone_size: NA
j_call: TRBJ2-3
cdr3_length: 16

cdr3_nt: TGTGCCAGCAGCCCGGACGGGACGTTGAATCAGCCCCAGCATTTT
cdr3_aa: CASSPDGTLNQPQHF
d_call: NA
v_call: TRBV7-8
clone_size: NA
j_call: TRBJ1-5
cdr3_length: 15

cdr3_nt: TGTGCCAGCAGCCCAGGGGGCTTTTACACTGAAGCTTTCTTT
cdr3_aa: CASSPGGFYTEAFF
d_call: TRBD1
v_call: TRBV7-9
clone_size: many
j_call: TRBJ1-1
cdr3_length: 14

cdr3_nt: TGTGCCAGCAGCTTAACGGGACAGGGGTACCACGAGCAGTACTTC
cdr3_aa: CASSLTGQGYHEQYF
d_call: TRBD1
v_call: TRBV7-3
clone_size: few
j_call: TRBJ2-7
cdr3_length: 15

cdr3_nt: TGCAGTGCTAGTGTTAGCGGCACAGATACGCAGTATTTT
cdr3_aa: CSASVSGTDTQYF
d_call: NA
v_call: TRBV20-1
clone_size: once
j_call: TRBJ2-3
cdr3_length: 13

cdr3_nt: TGTGCCAGTAGTATAGACTACAATGAGCAGTTCTTC
cdr3_aa: CASSIDYNEQFF
d_call: NA
v_call: TRBV19
clone_size: NA
j_call: TRBJ2-1
cdr3_length: 12

cdr3_nt: TGTGCCACCAGCAGTCACCTCTCCTACGAGCAGTACTTC
cdr3_aa: CATSSHLSYEQYF
d_call: NA
v_call: TRBV15
clone_size: few
j_call: TRBJ2-7
cdr3_length: 13

cdr3_nt: TGTGCCAGCAGTGAACAACAGGGCACCGAGCAGTACTTC
cdr3_aa: CASSEQQGTEQYF
d_call: NA
v_call: TRBV2
clone_size: NA
j_call: TRBJ2-7
cdr3_length: 13

cdr3_nt: TGTGCCAGCAGCTTAACCTCAGCAACCTCCTACGAGCAGTACTTC
cdr3_aa: CASSLTSATSYEQYF
d_call: NA
v_call: TRBV11-3
clone_size: NA
j_call: TRBJ2-7
cdr3_length: 15

cdr3_nt: TGTGCCAGCAGCTTAGTGTGGGGCGCCGGGATTTCACCCCTCCACTTT
cdr3_aa: CASSLVWGAGISPLHF
d_call: NA
v_call: TRBV7-9
clone_size: many
j_call: TRBJ1-6
cdr3_length: 16

cdr3_nt: TGCAGCTTTCGACGGGGGGGCACGGGTGAGCAGTTCTTC
cdr3_aa: CSFRRGGTGEQFF
d_call: TRBD2
v_call: TRBV29-1
clone_size: many
j_call: TRBJ2-1
cdr3_length: 13

cdr3_nt: TGTGCCAGCTCACCACCGGCAGCAGAAGAGACCCAGTACTTC
cdr3_aa: CASSPPAAEETQYF
d_call: NA
v_call: TRBV18
clone_size: NA
j_call: TRBJ2-5
cdr3_length: 14

cdr3_nt: TGCAGCGTTGAAATACAGGGGGCAGGAGATACGCAGTATTTT
cdr3_aa: CSVEIQGAGDTQYF
d_call: TRBD1
v_call: TRBV29-1
clone_size: many
j_call: TRBJ2-3
cdr3_length: 14

cdr3_nt: TGCGCCAGCAGCAGTACGGGGTCGAACACCGGGGAGCTGTTTTTT
cdr3_aa: CASSSTGSNTGELFF
d_call: NA
v_call: TRBV5-1
clone_size: NA
j_call: TRBJ2-2
cdr3_length: 15

cdr3_nt: TGTGCCAGCAGCTTAACGGGGGGGCTAAATTCACCCCTCCACTTT
cdr3_aa: CASSLTGGLNSPLHF
d_call: NA
v_call: TRBV7-9
clone_size: few
j_call: TRBJ1-6
cdr3_length: 15

cdr3_nt: TGTGCCAGCAGCATAATCACCGGCTCCTACGAGCAGTACTTC
cdr3_aa: CASSIITGSYEQYF
d_call: NA
v_call: TRBV11-2
clone_size: NA
j_call: TRBJ2-7
cdr3_length: 14